The 20 T cell receptor beta chains given below trace back to one sample, sequenced in a study of T cells in Graves' hyperthyroidism and ophthalmopathy. Researchers amplified the TCR beta CDR3 regions from RNA transcripts. The HTBI primer set drove a first-round RT-PCR of the TCR CDR3. A single record per CDR3 protein comes from TCRdb applying MiXCR to the multiplex PCR reads. The sample yields some 460,000 distinct CDR3 sequences, 15% to 19% seen once. The specimen sequenced was blood. These receptors came from a woman younger than 30 with Graves' hyperthyroidism.

This clonotype was counted many times. The chain joins TRBV30 to TRBJ2-5; D not certain. V lost 2 bases to trimming and J lost 2 bases, with 9 bases between them. CDR3 size: 13 residues. The germline V gene has CDR1 GTSNPN and CDR2 SVGIG (reference sequence). This CDR3 reads CAWSQWRQETQYF. CDR3 DNA: TGTGCCTGGAGTCAATGGCGTCAAGAGACCCAGTACTTC.

This clonotype was seen repeatedly, ten times or more. The junction differs from germline at one of its ends, possibly a read error. The chain couples TRBV7-9 to TRBJ2-7; the match to TRBD2 covers 8 bases. The CDR3 runs to 15 residues. The germline V gene encodes CDR1 SEHNR and CDR2 FQNEAQ (reference sequence). CDR3 amino acids: CTSSSTGTSSYEQYF. CDR3 bases: TGTACCAGCAGCTCCACCGGGACTAGTTCCTACGAGCAGTACTTC.

This clonotype showed up many times. CDR3 loop: CASSFTGPLSYNEQFF. The CDR3 coding sequence is TGTGCCAGCAGCTTTACAGGACCCCTCTCTTACAATGAGCAGTTCTTC. The chain joins TRBV7-9 to TRBJ2-1; D is perhaps TRBD1 (5 bases). The CDR3 totals 16 residues. V gave up 3 bases and J gave up 4 bases, with 16 bases separating them. The germline gives CDR1 SEHNR, CDR2 FQNEAQ (reference sequence).

This clonotype was observed many times. The chain recombines TRBV24-1 with TRBJ2-1; TRBD2 matches 10 bases. The CDR3 extends over 15 amino acids. The V segment lost 3 bases and the J segment 5 bases; nucleotides outside the gene matches: 3. CDR1 KGHDR and CDR2 SFDVKD come from the germline V gene. Here the CDR3 DNA reads TGTGCCACCAGTGATCTAGCGGGAGTGAACAATGAGCAGTTCTTC. Encoded protein: CATSDLAGVNNEQFF.

This clonotype was counted at least ten times. The rearrangement links TRBV5-1 to TRBJ2-7; TRBD2 is a possible D gene (5 bases). V gave up 0 bases and J gave up 0 bases, with 7 bases separating them. Per the germline V gene, CDR1 is SGHRS and CDR2 is YFSETQ. CDR3 length equals 14 residues. The DNA of the CDR3 is TGCGCCAGCAGCTTGGGAGGGAACTCCTACGAGCAGTACTTC. It translates to CASSLGGNSYEQYF.

This clonotype came up many times. The genes are TRBV20-1 and TRBJ1-1; tentatively, D is TRBD1 (6 bases). CDR1 and CDR2 from the germline V gene are DFQATT and SNEGSKA (reference sequence). CDR3 length equals 16 residues. V lost 3 bases and J 4 bases, leaving 21 bases between the germline ends. In nucleotides, the CDR3 is TGCAGTGCTAGGGGGAGAGGGGGAGGGATGGGCACTGAAGCTTTCTTT. Protein sequence: CSARGRGGGMGTEAFF.

This clonotype appeared many times. V usage is TRBV20-1 and J usage is TRBJ2-7; D unresolved. The ends were cut back, 0 bases at V and 7 bases at J, with 13 bases in the middle. The germline V gene encodes CDR1 DFQATT and CDR2 SNEGSKA (reference sequence). The CDR3 totals 13 residues. The CDR3 nucleotides are TGCAGTGCTAGAGATCAGTGGGGTGCGGAGCAGTACTTC. Protein sequence: CSARDQWGAEQYF.

This clonotype occurred a few times. The V gene is TRBV19, the J gene TRBJ1-6; no clear D. V dropped 7 bases and J dropped 4 bases, with 11 bases sitting between them. This CDR3 region has 14 residues. CDR1 is LNHDA, CDR2 SQIVND, per germline (reference sequence). The CDR3 loop is CASKQTAYNSPLHF. The DNA for the CDR3 is TGTGCCAGTAAGCAGACTGCTTATAATTCACCCCTCCACTTT. Using reference TRBV19 and TRBJ1-6 for the parts outside the CDR3, the full variable domain is DGGITQSPKYLFRKEGQNVTLSCEQNLNHDAMYWYRQDPGQGLRLIYYSQIVNDFQKGDIAEGYSVSREKKESFPLTVTSAQKNPTAFYLCASKQTAYNSPLHFGNGTRLTVT.

This clonotype was counted at least ten times. The gene calls are TRBV11-2 and TRBJ2-1, with 11 nucleotides matching TRBD2. CDR1 and CDR2 from the germline V gene are SGHAT and FQNNGV. V gave up 2 bases and J gave up 7 bases; unmatched junction bases: 7. The CDR3 totals 16 residues. CDR3 amino acids: CASSLRAGLAANEQFF. The CDR3 DNA reads TGTGCCAGCAGCTTAAGAGCGGGACTAGCGGCGAATGAGCAGTTCTTC.

V gene TRBV19 combines with J gene TRBJ1-3; a possible D gene is TRBD1 (6 bases). Per the germline V gene, CDR1 is LNHDA and CDR2 is SQIVND (reference sequence). Trimming cost V 4 bases and J 0 bases, with 13 bases left between them. CDR3 length: 16 amino acids. The CDR3 reads CASSTRQVSSGNTIYF. The CDR3 nucleotides read TGTGCCAGTAGTACACGACAGGTTAGCTCTGGAAACACCATATATTTT.

This clonotype was seen many times. The chain carries TRBV3-1 and TRBJ1-4, with D perhaps TRBD1 (5 bases). CDR3 length: 15 amino acids. The germline V gene has CDR1 LGHDT and CDR2 YNNKEL (reference sequence). Trimming left V 2 bases short and J 8 bases short, with 15 bases between. CDR3 protein: CASSQQGTRGEKLFF. In DNA, the CDR3 is TGTGCCAGCAGCCAACAAGGGACGAGAGGGGAAAAACTGTTTTTT.

This clonotype has just a few counts. The CDR3 loop reads CASSTSGTSGTNEQFF. The DNA of the CDR3 is TGTGCCAGTAGTACATCCGGGACTAGCGGGACCAATGAGCAGTTCTTC. The chain combines TRBV19 with TRBJ2-1, with 13 bases fitting TRBD2. This CDR3 comprises 16 residues. Trimming took 4 bases from V and 6 from J; bases not matched to a gene: 6. Germline lookup yields CDR1 LNHDA and CDR2 SQIVND (reference sequence).

In regard to this clonotype: A read error may explain this, as a much larger clone is one base away. This rearrangement joins TRBV6-1 to TRBJ1-2; tentatively, D is TRBD1 (6 bases). V dropped 2 bases and J dropped 5 bases, with 15 bases sitting between them. The CDR3 length is 15 residues. Germline CDR1 MNHNS, CDR2 SASEGT. The DNA of the CDR3 is TGTGCCAGCAGTGAATACCAGGGGCCAGGGTATGGCTACACCTTC. The encoded protein is CASSEYQGPGYGYTF.

This clonotype was seen ten or more times. This rearrangement joins TRBV18 to TRBJ2-3; 12 nucleotides agree with TRBD2. V lost 8 bases to trimming and J lost 3 bases; unmatched junction nucleotides: 0. The CDR3 loop spans 13 amino acids. In germline, CDR1 is KGHSH, CDR2 LQKENI. The CDR3 sequence: CASGLAGTDTQYF. In DNA form, the CDR3 reads TGTGCCAGCGGACTAGCGGGAACAGATACGCAGTATTTT.

The CDR3 nucleotides are TGTGCCAGCACTAGAAACCCCTCTGGAAACACCATATATTTT. This encodes CASTRNPSGNTIYF. This sequence joins TRBV6-1 and TRBJ1-3, with unresolved D. This CDR3 comprises 14 residues. The ends were cut back, 7 bases at V and 0 bases at J, with 10 bases in the middle. Looked up from germline, CDR1 is MNHNS and CDR2 is SASEGT.

The table lists this clonotype with a few counts. The chain recombines TRBV5-6 with TRBJ2-7, with D maybe TRBD1 (5 bases). Germline-derived CDR1 and CDR2 are SGHDT and YYEEEE. This CDR3 comprises 14 residues. V lost 0 bases and J 1 base, leaving 8 bases between the germline ends. CDR3 amino acids: CASSLGRTSYEQYF. DNA of the CDR3: TGTGCCAGCAGCTTGGGAAGGACATCCTACGAGCAGTACTTC. Filled out from reference TRBV5-6 and TRBJ2-7, the complete variable domain reads DAGVTQSPTHLIKTRGQQVTLRCSPKSGHDTVSWYQQALGQGPQFIFQYYEEEERQRGNFPDRFSGHQFPNYSSELNVNALLLGDSALYLCASSLGRTSYEQYFGPGTRLTVT.

This clonotype was observed a few times. This may come from a read error, since a much larger clone is one base off. The chain is built from TRBV30 and TRBJ1-6, with TRBD1 matching 9 bases. Germline-derived CDR1 and CDR2 are GTSNPN and SVGIG (reference sequence). The CDR3 has 13 residues. The junction had 9 bases not matched to a gene; V was cut back by 7 bases and J by 11 bases. The CDR3 DNA reads as TGTGCCTCCACAGGGGGCTGGAATCCACCCCTCCACTTT. Its protein is CASTGGWNPPLHF.

This clonotype was recorded many times. The chain joins TRBV2 to TRBJ2-1; perhaps TRBD2 as D (6 bases). The V end lost 2 bases, the J end lost 6 bases, and 11 bases lay between the germline ends. The CDR3 runs to 14 residues. The germline CDR1 and CDR2 sequences are SNHLY and FYNNEI. In nucleotides, the CDR3 is TGTGCCAGCAGTGAATTTGGGGACTTCAATGAGCAGTTCTTC. Amino acid sequence: CASSEFGDFNEQFF. The full variable domain, with the rest looked up from reference TRBV2 and TRBJ2-1, is EPEVTQTPSHQVTQMGQEVILRCVPISNHLYFYWYRQILGQKVEFLVSFYNNEISEKSEIFDDQFSVERPDGSNFTLKIRSTKLEDSAMYFCASSEFGDFNEQFFGPGTRLTVL.

This clonotype was counted many times. The chain has TRBV11-2 and TRBJ2-5; D might be TRBD2 (5 bases). The V and J ends lost 0 bases and 9 bases respectively, with 8 bases between them. Germline V gene sequence: CDR1 SGHAT, CDR2 FQNNGV. The CDR3 consists of 12 residues. The chain's CDR3 is CASSLEGASQYF. DNA for the CDR3: TGTGCCAGCAGCTTAGAGGGAGCCTCCCAGTACTTC.

At least ten counts were recorded for this clonotype. In DNA form, the CDR3 reads TGTGCCAGCAGGTGCGGTTTGACTAATGAAAAACTGTTTTTT. It specifies CASRCGLTNEKLFF. The chain uses TRBV12-3 or TRBV12-4 and TRBJ1-4; D ambiguous. Trimming took off 6 bases at V and 2 bases at J, with 10 bases between the two ends. The CDR3 runs to 14 residues.